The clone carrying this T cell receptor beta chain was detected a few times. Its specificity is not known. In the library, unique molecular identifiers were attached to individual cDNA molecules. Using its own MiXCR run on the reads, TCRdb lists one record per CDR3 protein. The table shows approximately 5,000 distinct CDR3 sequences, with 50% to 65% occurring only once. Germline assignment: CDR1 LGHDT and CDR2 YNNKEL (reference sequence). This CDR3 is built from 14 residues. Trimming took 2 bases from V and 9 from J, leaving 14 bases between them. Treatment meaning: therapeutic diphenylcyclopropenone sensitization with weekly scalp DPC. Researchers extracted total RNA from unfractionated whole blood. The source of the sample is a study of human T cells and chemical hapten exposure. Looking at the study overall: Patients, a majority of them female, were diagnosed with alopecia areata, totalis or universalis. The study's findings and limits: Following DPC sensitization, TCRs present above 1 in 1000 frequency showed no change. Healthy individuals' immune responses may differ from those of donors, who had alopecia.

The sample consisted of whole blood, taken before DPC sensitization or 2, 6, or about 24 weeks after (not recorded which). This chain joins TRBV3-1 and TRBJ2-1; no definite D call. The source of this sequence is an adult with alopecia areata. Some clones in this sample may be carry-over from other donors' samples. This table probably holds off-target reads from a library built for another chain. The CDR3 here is CASSQLVVTFEQFF. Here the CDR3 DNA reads TGTGCCAGCAGCCAACTGGTTGTTACATTTGAGCAGTTCTTC.